This T cell receptor beta chain derives from a study of blood T cell repertoires in COVID-19. Sequenced by immunoSEQ multiplex PCR; TCRdb stores in-frame clones only, minus some. The sample shows around 300,000 clones, about nine tenths of them seen only once. A Seattle source enrolled patients during active infection and followed them longitudinally. Germline assignment: CDR1 SGHRS and CDR2 YFSETQ. The CDR3 length is 19 residues. V lost 0 bases, J lost 4 bases, and 18 bases stayed unmatched. The chain employs TRBV5-1 and TRBJ1-2; TRBD1 matches 7 bases. This receptor was obtained from a woman aged 25 to 39 with COVID-19, enrolled during active disease. The specimen sequenced was peripheral blood. The CDR3 region is CASSLGHNIRTGGSYGYTF. For the CDR3, the DNA is TGCGCCAGCAGCTTGGGCCATAATATCAGGACAGGAGGTTCCTATGGCTACACCTTC.